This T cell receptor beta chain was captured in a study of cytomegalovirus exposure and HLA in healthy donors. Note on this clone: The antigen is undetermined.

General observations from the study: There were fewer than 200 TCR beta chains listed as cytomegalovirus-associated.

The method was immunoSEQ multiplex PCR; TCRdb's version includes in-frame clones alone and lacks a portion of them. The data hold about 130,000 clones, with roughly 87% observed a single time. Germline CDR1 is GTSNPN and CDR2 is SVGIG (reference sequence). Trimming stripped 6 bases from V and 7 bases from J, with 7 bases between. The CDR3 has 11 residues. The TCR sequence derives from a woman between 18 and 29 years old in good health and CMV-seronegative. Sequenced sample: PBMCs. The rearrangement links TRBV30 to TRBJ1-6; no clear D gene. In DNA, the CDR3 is TGTGCCTGCCAACAGAATTCACCCCTCCACTTT. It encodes CACQQNSPLHF.